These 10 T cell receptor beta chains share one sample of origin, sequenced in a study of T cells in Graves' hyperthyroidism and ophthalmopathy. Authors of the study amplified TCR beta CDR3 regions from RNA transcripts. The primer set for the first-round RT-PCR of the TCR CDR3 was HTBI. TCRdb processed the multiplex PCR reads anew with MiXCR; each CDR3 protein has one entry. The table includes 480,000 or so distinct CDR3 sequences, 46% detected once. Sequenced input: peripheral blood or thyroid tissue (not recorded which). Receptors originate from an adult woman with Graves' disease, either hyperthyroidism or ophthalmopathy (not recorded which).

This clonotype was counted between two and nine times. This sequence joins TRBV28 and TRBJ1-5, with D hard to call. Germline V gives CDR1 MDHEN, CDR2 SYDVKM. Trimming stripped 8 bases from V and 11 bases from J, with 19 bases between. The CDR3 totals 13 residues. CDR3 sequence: CASGSLWVSAQHF. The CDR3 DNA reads TGTGCCAGCGGATCGTTGTGGGTCTCGGCCCAGCATTTT.

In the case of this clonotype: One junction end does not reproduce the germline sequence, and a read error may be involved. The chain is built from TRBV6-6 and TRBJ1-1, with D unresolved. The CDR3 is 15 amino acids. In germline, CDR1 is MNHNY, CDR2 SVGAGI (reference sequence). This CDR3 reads CASSEVQNPNTEAFF. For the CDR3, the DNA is TGCGCCAGCAGCGAGGTACAGAACCCCAACACTGAAGCTTTCTTT.

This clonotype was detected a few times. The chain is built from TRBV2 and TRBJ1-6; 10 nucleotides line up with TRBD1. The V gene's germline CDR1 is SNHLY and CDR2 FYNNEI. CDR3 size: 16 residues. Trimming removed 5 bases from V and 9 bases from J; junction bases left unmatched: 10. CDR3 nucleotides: TGTGCCAGCAGTAAACGGACAGGGGGTACGGGTTCACCCCTCCACTTT. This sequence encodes CASSKRTGGTGSPLHF.

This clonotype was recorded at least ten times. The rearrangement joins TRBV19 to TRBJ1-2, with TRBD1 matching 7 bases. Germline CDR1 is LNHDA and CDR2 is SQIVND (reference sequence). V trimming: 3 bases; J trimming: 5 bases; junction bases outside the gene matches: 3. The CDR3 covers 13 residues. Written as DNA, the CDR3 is TGTGCCAGTAGTATGGACAGGAATTATGGCTACACCTTC. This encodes CASSMDRNYGYTF.

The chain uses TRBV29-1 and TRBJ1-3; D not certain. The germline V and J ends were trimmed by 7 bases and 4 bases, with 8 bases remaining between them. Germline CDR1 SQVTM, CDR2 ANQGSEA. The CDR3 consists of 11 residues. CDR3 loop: CSAQRGNTIYF. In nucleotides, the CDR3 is TGCAGCGCCCAGAGGGGAAACACCATATATTTT.

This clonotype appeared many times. This CDR3 is CASSRTRLGDSPLHF. CDR3 in DNA: TGTGCCAGCAGCCGAACCCGGCTTGGGGATTCACCCCTCCACTTT. The chain couples TRBV6-5 to TRBJ1-6, with D unresolved. Trimming shortened V by 6 bases and J by 8 bases, and 17 bases separated the two germline ends. The CDR3 has 15 residues. CDR1 is MNHEY and CDR2 is SVGAGI in the germline V gene.

CDR3 loop: CSVGTGANTGELFF. CDR3 nucleotide sequence: TGCAGCGTAGGGACAGGCGCGAACACCGGGGAGCTGTTTTTT. The chain carries TRBV29-1 and TRBJ2-2; TRBD1 matches 8 bases. The germline V gene encodes CDR1 SQVTM and CDR2 ANQGSEA. There are 14 residues in the CDR3. J was trimmed by 0 bases and V by 6 bases; bases with no gene match: 3.

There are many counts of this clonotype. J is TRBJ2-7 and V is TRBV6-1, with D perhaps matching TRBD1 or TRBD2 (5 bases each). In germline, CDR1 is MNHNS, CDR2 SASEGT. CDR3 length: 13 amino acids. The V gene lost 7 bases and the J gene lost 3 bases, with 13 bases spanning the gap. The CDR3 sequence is CASKDGTLYEQYF. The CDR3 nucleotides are TGTGCCAGCAAGGACGGGACGCTCTACGAGCAGTACTTC.

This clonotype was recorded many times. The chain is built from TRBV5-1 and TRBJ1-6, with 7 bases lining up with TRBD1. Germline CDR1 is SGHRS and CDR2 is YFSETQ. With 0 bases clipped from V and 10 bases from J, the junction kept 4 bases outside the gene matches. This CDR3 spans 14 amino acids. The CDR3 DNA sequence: TGCGCCAGCAGCTTGGAAGGGGGCGAATCACCCCTCCACTTT. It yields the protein CASSLEGGESPLHF.

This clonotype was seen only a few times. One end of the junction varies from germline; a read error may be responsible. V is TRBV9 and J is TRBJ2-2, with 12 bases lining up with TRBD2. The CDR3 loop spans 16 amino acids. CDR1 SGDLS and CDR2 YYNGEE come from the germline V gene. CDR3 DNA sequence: TGTGCCGGCAGCGGACTAGCGGGACCTAACACCGGGGAGCTGTTTTTT. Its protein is CAGSGLAGPNTGELFF.